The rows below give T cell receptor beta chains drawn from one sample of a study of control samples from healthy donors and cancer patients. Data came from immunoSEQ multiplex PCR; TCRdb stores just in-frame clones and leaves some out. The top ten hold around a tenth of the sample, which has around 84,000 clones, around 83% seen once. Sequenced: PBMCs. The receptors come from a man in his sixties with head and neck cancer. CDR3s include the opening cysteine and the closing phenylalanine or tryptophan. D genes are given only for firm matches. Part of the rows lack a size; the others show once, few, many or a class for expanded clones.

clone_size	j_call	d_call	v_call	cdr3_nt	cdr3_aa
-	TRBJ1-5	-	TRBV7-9	TGTGCCAGCAGTCCGCGTGGGAGCAATCAGCCCCAGCATTTT	CASSPRGSNQPQHF
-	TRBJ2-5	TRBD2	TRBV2	TGTGCCAGCAGTCGGACTAGCGGGAGACAAGAGACCCAGTACTTC	CASSRTSGRQETQYF
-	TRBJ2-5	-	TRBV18	TGTGCCAGCTCACCCGGCGCTCAAGAGACCCAGTACTTC	CASSPGAQETQYF
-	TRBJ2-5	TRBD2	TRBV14	TGTGCCAGCGCCCGGGGGAGGGTTCAAGAGACCCAGTACTTC	CASARGRVQETQYF
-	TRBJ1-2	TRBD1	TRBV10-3	TGTGCCATCCGTACAGGGGCCCTGAACTATGGCTACACCTTC	CAIRTGALNYGYTF
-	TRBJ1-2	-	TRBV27	TGTGCCAGCAGTTTATGGGGAAGCTATGGCTACACCTTC	CASSLWGSYGYTF
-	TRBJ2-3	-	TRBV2	TGTGCCAGCAAGGGGCACACAGATACGCAGTATTTT	CASKGHTDTQYF
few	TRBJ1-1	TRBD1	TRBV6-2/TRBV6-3	TGTGCCAGCAGCTATGGATTTGGGACAGTGAACACTGAAGCTTTCTTT	CASSYGFGTVNTEAFF
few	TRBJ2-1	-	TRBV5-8	TGTGCCAGCAGCTTGGAGGGCTCCTACAATGAGCAGTTCTTC	CASSLEGSYNEQFF
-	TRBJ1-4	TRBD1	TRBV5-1	TGCGCCAGCAGCTTAGGGTCAGGGGGCGGCGAAAAACTGTTTTTT	CASSLGSGGGEKLFF
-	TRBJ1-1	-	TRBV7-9	TGTGCCAGCAGCTTAGCATTTCTCACTGAAGCTTTCTTT	CASSLAFLTEAFF
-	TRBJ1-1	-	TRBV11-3	TGTGCCAGCAGCTCACGACAGAGGAGGAACACTGAAGCTTTCTTT	CASSSRQRRNTEAFF
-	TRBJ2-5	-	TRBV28	TGTGCCAGCAGTTTGTGGCAGCAAGAGACCCAGTACTTC	CASSLWQQETQYF
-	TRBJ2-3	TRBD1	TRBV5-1	TGCGCCAGCAGCCGGGGGACAGGGAAACACACAGATACGCAGTATTTT	CASSRGTGKHTDTQYF
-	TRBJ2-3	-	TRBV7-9	TGTGCCAGCAGCGACAAAAACGGACCCCTCCAATCGGTAGATACGCAGTATTTT	CASSDKNGPLQSVDTQYF
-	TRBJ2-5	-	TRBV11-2	TGTGCCAGCAGCTTAGCGGGGGGCTTGGTTGAGACCCAGTACTTC	CASSLAGGLVETQYF
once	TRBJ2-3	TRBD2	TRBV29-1	TGCAGCGTTGAAGGAAGACTAGCGGGAAGCACAGATACGCAGTATTTT	CSVEGRLAGSTDTQYF
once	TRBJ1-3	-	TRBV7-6	TGTGCCAGCAGCCCCCAGGGTTTCTCTGGAAACACCATATATTTT	CASSPQGFSGNTIYF
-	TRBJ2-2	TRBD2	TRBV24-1	TGTGCCACCAGTGATTCCGTAGCGGGATTTTCCGGGGAGCTGTTTTTT	CATSDSVAGFSGELFF
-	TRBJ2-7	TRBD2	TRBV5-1	TGCGCCAGCAGCACGGTAGCGGGACCTTACGAGCAGTACTTC	CASSTVAGPYEQYF
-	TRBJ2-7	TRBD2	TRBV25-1	TGTGCCAGCACGGCTGGTAGCGGGAGTAACGGGCAGTACTTC	CASTAGSGSNGQYF
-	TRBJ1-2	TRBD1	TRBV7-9	TGTGCCAGCAGCTACCTACGACAGGGCGGCTATGGCTACACCTTC	CASSYLRQGGYGYTF
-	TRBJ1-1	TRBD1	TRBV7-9	TGTGCCAGCACCCTTCAGGGGGCTTACACTGAAGCTTTCTTT	CASTLQGAYTEAFF
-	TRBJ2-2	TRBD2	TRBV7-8	TGTGCCAGCAGCTCAGGCGGGAGGCTAAACACCGGGGAGCTGTTTTTT	CASSSGGRLNTGELFF
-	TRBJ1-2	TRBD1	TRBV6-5	TGTGCCAGCAGTCCGTCCGGGACAGGGTATTTAGGCTACACCTTC	CASSPSGTGYLGYTF
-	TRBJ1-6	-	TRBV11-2	TGTGCCAGCAGCTTATCTGGACAGACAAATTCACCCCTCCACTTT	CASSLSGQTNSPLHF
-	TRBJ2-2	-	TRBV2	TGTGCCAGCAGGGACTTACCGAACACCGGGGAGCTGTTTTTT	CASRDLPNTGELFF
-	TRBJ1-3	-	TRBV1	TGCACCAGCAGCCAAGATATAGGAGGGCCCTCTGGAAACACCATATATTTT	CTSSQDIGGPSGNTIYF
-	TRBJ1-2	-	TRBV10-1	TGCGCCAGCAGTGAGTCCAGGGTAAACTATGGCTACACCTTC	CASSESRVNYGYTF
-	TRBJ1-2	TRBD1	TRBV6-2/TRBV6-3	TGTGCCAGCAGTGACCCGGGACAGGTGGGATATGGCTACACCTTC	CASSDPGQVGYGYTF
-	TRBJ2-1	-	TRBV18	TGTGCCAGCTCACCGGGCACAGGGCCGTACAATGAGCAGTTCTTC	CASSPGTGPYNEQFF
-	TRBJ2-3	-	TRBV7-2	TGTGCCAGCAGCTGGAGGTCTAGAGGGGATACGCAGTATTTT	CASSWRSRGDTQYF
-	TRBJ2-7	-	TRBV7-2	TGTGCCAGCCTTAGAGAACATGGAACCTACGAGCAGTACTTC	CASLREHGTYEQYF
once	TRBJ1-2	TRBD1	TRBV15	TGTGCCACCAGCAGAGATTTGGGGACAGTAAATGGCTACACCTTC	CATSRDLGTVNGYTF